What follows are 27 T cell receptor beta chains derived from one specimen sequenced in a study of CD8 T cells in ankylosing spondylitis listed by TCRdb under 2017. The library came from 5' RACE. TCRdb lists the instrument as Illumina HiSeq 2500. Using fastp at Q25 and MiXCR, TCRdb reprocessed the public reads and kept productive beta chains. Entries are consolidated by CDR3 protein sequence, retaining the most common genes and DNA. This sample gives 200,000 to 250,000 distinct CDR3 sequences in total; more than 9% of them show up just once. The ten most abundant clones make up 21% of the sample. Sequenced sample: blood, either unsorted or a sorted T cell fraction (not recorded which). Receptors were obtained from a male donor with ankylosing spondylitis or in good health (not recorded which).

This clonotype was detected many times. The rearrangement links TRBV20-1 to TRBJ2-5, with 10 bases fitting TRBD2. The J segment lost 1 base and the V segment lost 5 bases, leaving 10 bases of the junction unmatched. The CDR3 is 16 residues long. The germline V gene encodes CDR1 DFQATT and CDR2 SNEGSKA (reference sequence). The CDR3 sequence is CSAPPWTSGFQETQYF. CDR3 bases: TGCAGTGCTCCCCCTTGGACTAGCGGATTCCAAGAGACCCAGTACTTC.

The chain uses TRBV20-1 and TRBJ1-1; unclear D gene. This CDR3 spans 12 amino acids. V shed 5 bases and J shed 8 bases, with 15 bases lying between them. Germline V lookup: CDR1 DFQATT, CDR2 SNEGSKA (reference sequence). This CDR3 is CSAATQRPEAFF. Written as DNA, the CDR3 is TGCAGTGCTGCCACCCAAAGACCAGAAGCTTTCTTT.

This clonotype has a handful of counts. V is TRBV28 and J is TRBJ1-5; D may be TRBD1 (5 bases). The CDR3 runs to 22 residues. Germline CDR1 reads MDHEN; CDR2 reads SYDVKM. V lost 2 bases and J lost 0, with 29 bases in between. The CDR3 spells CASSLTAYVSDTASPSNQPQHF. In nucleotides, the CDR3 is TGTGCCAGCAGTTTAACGGCCTATGTCTCGGACACAGCTTCCCCTAGCAATCAGCCCCAGCATTTT.

There are many counts of this clonotype. This rearrangement joins TRBV5-5 to TRBJ1-3; D is ambiguous. This CDR3 comprises 13 residues. V lost 3 bases, J lost 0 bases, and 4 bases lay in between. Germline V gene sequence: CDR1 SGHKS, CDR2 YYEKEE (reference sequence). Here the CDR3 DNA reads TGTGCCAGCAGCTGGGACTCTGGAAACACCATATATTTT. This gives the protein CASSWDSGNTIYF.

This chain joins TRBV19 and TRBJ2-7; 10 nucleotides match TRBD1. J gave up 0 bases and V 4 bases, and 6 bases lay outside the gene matches. The germline gives CDR1 LNHDA, CDR2 SQIVND (reference sequence). The CDR3 sequence is 16 residues long. The CDR3 region has the DNA TGTGCCAGTAGTACCGGACAGGGGGTTTCCTCCTACGAGCAGTACTTC. Its protein is CASSTGQGVSSYEQYF.

This clonotype was observed many times. The chain employs TRBV9 and TRBJ2-1; 11 positions match TRBD2. The junction had 10 bases not matched to a gene; V was cut back by 0 bases and J by 8 bases. Looked up from germline, CDR1 is SGDLS and CDR2 is YYNGEE. The CDR3 is made up of 17 amino acids. The DNA of the CDR3 is TGTGCCAGCAGCGTAGGTGAACTAGCGGGGGCCCGTTATGAGCAGTTCTTC. Translation gives CASSVGELAGARYEQFF.

This clonotype was detected ten times or more. This chain uses TRBV5-1 with TRBJ2-7, with D unclear. Trimming pared 1 base from V and 6 bases from J, leaving 5 bases between. From germline, CDR1 is SGHRS and CDR2 YFSETQ. This CDR3 has 11 residues. The CDR3 bases are TGCGCCAGCAGCTTGCAAGGCGAGCAGTACTTC. Translating it yields CASSLQGEQYF. Filled out from reference TRBV5-1 and TRBJ2-7, the complete variable domain reads KAGVTQTPRYLIKTRGQQVTLSCSPISGHRSVSWYQQTPGQGLQFLFEYFSETQRNKGNFPGRFSGRQFSNSRSEMNVSTLELGDSALYLCASSLQGEQYFGPGTRLTVT.

J is TRBJ1-6 and V is TRBV6-5; TRBD1 matches at 8 bases. The CDR3 is 14 amino acids. V trimming: 4 bases; J trimming: 10 bases; junction bases outside the gene matches: 6. CDR1 is MNHEY and CDR2 is SVGAGI in the germline V gene. The CDR3 region has the DNA TGTGCCAGCAGTTTGAGGACAGGGAGATCACCCCTCCACTTT. Protein product: CASSLRTGRSPLHF.

This clonotype was observed a handful of times. J is TRBJ2-3 and V is TRBV7-2; a possible D gene is TRBD2 (6 bases). The CDR3 totals 14 residues. Germline loops: CDR1 SGHTA, CDR2 FQGNSA. V gave up 10 bases and J gave up 2 bases, with 16 bases separating them. The CDR3 region is CANGGGANTDTQYF. In DNA, the CDR3 is TGTGCCAACGGCGGCGGGGCGAACACAGATACGCAGTATTTT.

Note on this clonotype: This may come from a read error, since a much larger clone is one base off. The V and J genes are TRBV5-1 and TRBJ2-3; weak D call: TRBD2 (6 bases). Germline loops: CDR1 SGHRS, CDR2 YFSETQ. The CDR3 is 14 amino acids. The CDR3 coding sequence is TGCGCCAGCAGCTTCCCAGCGGGCACAGATACGCATTATTTT. Translating gives CASSFPAGTDTHYF.

This clonotype has only a few counts. The chain joins TRBV7-6 to TRBJ2-4, with D tentatively TRBD1 or TRBD2 (6 bases each). The CDR3 totals 20 residues. Looked up from germline, CDR1 is SGHVS and CDR2 is FNYEAQ. V lost 5 bases, J lost 0 bases, and 26 bases lay in between. The CDR3 coding sequence is TGTGCCAGCAGCCCACGGCTCGTCACAAGGGGGGTGACAGCCAAAAACATTCAGTACTTC. Protein product: CASSPRLVTRGVTAKNIQYF.

This clonotype was seen repeatedly, ten times or more. V usage is TRBV20-1 and J usage is TRBJ2-3, with TRBD1 matching 9 bases. This CDR3 spans 14 amino acids. Germline CDR1 DFQATT, CDR2 SNEGSKA (reference sequence). Germline trimming cut 4 bases from V and 4 bases from J; bases unmatched to any gene: 6. The CDR3 bases are TGCAGTGCTATTCCGGGACAGGGCGCAGATACGCAGTATTTT. The encoded protein is CSAIPGQGADTQYF.

The chain recombines TRBV12-3 or TRBV12-4 with TRBJ1-1; no clear D. This CDR3 region has 15 residues. Trimming left V 5 bases short and J 1 base short, with 14 bases between. CDR3 in amino acids: CASSPQRTGNTEAFF. DNA of the CDR3: TGTGCCAGCAGTCCTCAAAGGACGGGGAACACTGAAGCTTTCTTT.

This clonotype has at least ten counts. The chain employs TRBV20-1 and TRBJ2-7; no firm D call. Germline CDR1 and CDR2: DFQATT and SNEGSKA (reference sequence). Trimming took 2 bases from V and 3 from J, leaving 14 bases between them. CDR3 length: 14 amino acids. The CDR3 region is CSARWESRRYEQYF. The DNA for the CDR3 is TGCAGTGCTAGATGGGAAAGCAGACGCTACGAGCAGTACTTC.

This clonotype was seen more than once but under ten times. The chain's CDR3 is CASSTGQGFVSDYEQYF. In nucleotides, the CDR3 is TGTGCCAGCAGCACGGGACAGGGCTTCGTGTCAGACTACGAGCAGTACTTC. This chain uses TRBV7-9 with TRBJ2-7; 9 bases are shared with TRBD1. V was clipped by 5 bases and J by 3 bases; unmatched bases: 14. This CDR3 contains 17 residues. CDR1 SEHNR and CDR2 FQNEAQ come from the germline V gene (reference sequence).

The chain links TRBV12-5 to TRBJ1-2; maybe TRBD1 (5 bases). Trimming stripped 2 bases from V and 2 bases from J, with 6 bases between. This CDR3 has 13 residues. Germline V gene sequence: CDR1 LGHNT, CDR2 FRNRAP. CDR3 DNA sequence: TGTGCTAGTGGTTTGCCAGGGAACTATGGCTACACCTTC. Translation: CASGLPGNYGYTF.

This clonotype came up a few times. V gene TRBV20-1 combines with J gene TRBJ2-7; possible D gene TRBD1, 6 bases. The CDR3 consists of 11 residues. Trimming cost V 3 bases and J 8 bases, with 11 bases left between them. From germline, CDR1 is DFQATT and CDR2 SNEGSKA (reference sequence). The CDR3: CSASLGAQQYF. CDR3 nucleotides: TGCAGTGCTAGTTTGGGGGCGCAGCAGTACTTC.

This clonotype was recorded at least ten times. This chain uses TRBV5-1 with TRBJ2-7; D call uncertain. The CDR3 has 14 residues. Per germline, CDR1 SGHRS and CDR2 YFSETQ. Trimming stripped 2 bases from V and 5 bases from J, with 14 bases between. CDR3 amino acids: CASSLLGSPDEQYF. In DNA form, the CDR3 reads TGCGCCAGCAGCTTACTTGGGTCACCGGACGAGCAGTACTTC.

This clonotype has a count of ten or more. This chain joins TRBV29-1 and TRBJ1-1; a weak D match, TRBD1 (5 bases). V was cut by 7 bases and J by 8 bases, with 14 bases left in between. There are 11 residues in the CDR3. In germline, CDR1 is SQVTM, CDR2 ANQGSEA. CDR3 DNA: TGCAGCGCTGGGGCGGGGCCCGAAGCTTTCTTT. Protein product: CSAGAGPEAFF.

The table lists this clonotype with many counts. V and J are TRBV7-2 and TRBJ1-2; the match to TRBD1 covers 7 bases. CDR1 and CDR2 from the germline V gene are SGHTA and FQGNSA. Germline trimming cut 3 bases from V and 4 bases from J; bases unmatched to any gene: 5. The CDR3 sequence is 14 residues long. CDR3 sequence reads: CASSLTQGGYGYTF. The CDR3 nucleotides read TGTGCCAGCAGCTTGACGCAGGGGGGCTATGGCTACACCTTC.

This clonotype was seen more than once but under ten times. The chain carries TRBV5-6 and TRBJ1-5; no firm D call. This CDR3 is built from 13 residues. Germline V gene sequence: CDR1 SGHDT, CDR2 YYEEEE. Trimming left V 0 bases short and J 9 bases short, with 10 bases between. In DNA, the CDR3 is TGTGCCAGCAGCTTGGATCCCTCAGGGCCCCAGCATTTT. Residues: CASSLDPSGPQHF.

This clonotype was observed at least ten times. The chain employs TRBV18 and TRBJ1-1, with D perhaps matching TRBD1 (5 bases). V lost 3 bases and J lost 5, with 16 bases in between. The CDR3 loop spans 15 amino acids. The germline gives CDR1 KGHSH, CDR2 LQKENI. The CDR3 region is CASSPDGVRQTEAFF. CDR3 nucleotides: TGTGCCAGCTCACCGGACGGCGTACGACAGACTGAAGCTTTCTTT.

This clonotype was observed many times. This chain uses TRBV20-1 with TRBJ1-1, with TRBD1 matching 10 bases. This CDR3 region has 15 residues. From germline, CDR1 is DFQATT and CDR2 SNEGSKA (reference sequence). The J segment lost 0 bases and the V segment lost 6 bases, leaving 7 bases of the junction unmatched. The CDR3 coding sequence is TGCAGTGCGCCGCCGGGACAGGGGTTGAACACTGAAGCTTTCTTT. It encodes CSAPPGQGLNTEAFF.

This clonotype was observed at least ten times. The rearrangement uses TRBV19 and TRBJ1-1; D perhaps matches TRBD1 (5 bases). The germline V and J ends were trimmed by 6 bases and 14 bases, with 19 bases remaining between them. This CDR3 spans 12 amino acids. Germline lookup yields CDR1 LNHDA and CDR2 SQIVND (reference sequence). The CDR3 sequence: CASRLTGMAMFF. The CDR3 DNA reads as TGTGCCAGTAGACTAACAGGTATGGCGATGTTCTTT. Supplemented by reference TRBV19 and TRBJ1-1, the full variable domain reads DGGITQSPKYLFRKEGQNVTLSCEQNLNHDAMYWYRQDPGQGLRLIYYSQIVNDFQKGDIAEGYSVSREKKESFPLTVTSAQKNPTAFYLCASRLTGMAMFFGQGTRLTVV.

This clonotype was seen repeatedly, ten times or more. V is TRBV20-1 and J is TRBJ2-3; the D is unclear. With 3 bases removed from V and 4 bases from J, the gap between germline ends came to 5 bases. Germline V gene lookup returns CDR1 DFQATT and CDR2 SNEGSKA (reference sequence). This CDR3 contains 11 residues. The CDR3 loop is CSARVADTQYF. In DNA form, the CDR3 reads TGCAGTGCTAGGGTCGCAGATACGCAGTATTTT.

The chain is built from TRBV6-2 or TRBV6-3 and TRBJ2-1; 9 bases are a match to TRBD1. Unmatched junction bases numbered 11, after V lost 1 base and J lost 7 bases. This CDR3 comprises 17 residues. CDR1 and CDR2 (germline): MNHEY, SVGEGT. This CDR3 is CASSYWPGGTGTNEQFF. CDR3 in DNA: TGTGCCAGCAGTTACTGGCCTGGAGGGACAGGGACAAATGAGCAGTTCTTC.

This clonotype was counted many times. The chain is built from TRBV5-6 and TRBJ1-5; 7 nucleotides align to TRBD1. CDR1 and CDR2 from the germline V gene are SGHDT and YYEEEE. The CDR3 has 15 residues. Unmatched junction bases numbered 3, after V lost 2 bases and J lost 1 base. CDR3 in DNA: TGTGCCAGCAGCTTCGGCAGGGGGAGCAATCAGCCCCAGCATTTT. It specifies CASSFGRGSNQPQHF.